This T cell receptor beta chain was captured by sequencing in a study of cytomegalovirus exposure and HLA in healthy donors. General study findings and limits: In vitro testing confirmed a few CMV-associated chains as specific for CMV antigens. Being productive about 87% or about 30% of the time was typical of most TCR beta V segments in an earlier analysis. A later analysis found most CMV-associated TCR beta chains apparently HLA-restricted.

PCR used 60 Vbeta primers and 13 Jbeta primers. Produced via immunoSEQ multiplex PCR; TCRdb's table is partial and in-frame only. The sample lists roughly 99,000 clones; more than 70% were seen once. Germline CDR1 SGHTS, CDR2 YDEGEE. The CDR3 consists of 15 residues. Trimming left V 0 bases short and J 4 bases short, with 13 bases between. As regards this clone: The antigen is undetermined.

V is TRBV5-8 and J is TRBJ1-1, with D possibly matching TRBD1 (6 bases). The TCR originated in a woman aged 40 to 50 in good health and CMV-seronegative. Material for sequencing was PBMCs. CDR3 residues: CASSLVQGIGTEAFF. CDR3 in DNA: TGTGCCAGCAGCTTGGTACAGGGAATTGGCACTGAAGCTTTCTTT.